This T cell receptor beta chain was identified during a study of T cell responses to AZD1222 COVID-19 vaccine. Study results and caveats: Close to half of all spike-specific TCRs reportedly target regions of the variants that are unmutated. Among the donors, most were white British and more were female, and clonal diversity was possibly underestimated. Spike-specific TCR breadth and depth both grew after two AZD1222 doses. Dominant at 160-218 and 743-854, vaccine-associated CD4 TCRs also spanned spike.

CDR1 and CDR2 (germline): LGHNT, FRNRAP. The CDR3 is 12 amino acids. The V gene lost 9 bases and the J gene lost 3 bases, with 9 bases spanning the gap. Clones were sequenced by immunoSEQ multiplex PCR, and TCRdb holds only the in-frame ones, with some missing. Of approximately 140,000 clones listed, approximately 90% are singletons. A remark on this clone: Its target is not known.

Sequencing used peripheral blood, obtained 28 days after the second AZD1222 dose. The chain joins TRBV12-5 to TRBJ1-5; D is unclear. This TCR came from an adult who received the AZD1222 COVID-19 vaccine. The CDR3 nucleotides are TGTGCTAGGCCAGAACTCAATCAGCCCCAGCATTTT. Translated: CARPELNQPQHF.